The 18 T cell receptor beta chains below were found in one sample sequenced in a study of cytomegalovirus exposure and HLA in healthy donors. The PCR contained 60 Vbeta and 13 Jbeta primers. Using immunoSEQ multiplex PCR, the repertoire was profiled, and TCRdb retains in-frame clones only, with some absent. Here the sample spans 95,000 to 100,000 clones, under 85% being singletons. The sequenced sample consisted of PBMCs. All receptors come from a woman aged 40 to 50 in good health and CMV-seronegative.

J is TRBJ2-7 and V is TRBV14; 9 nucleotides match TRBD1. The CDR3 length is 14 residues. CDR1 and CDR2 (germline): SGHDN, FVKESK. V shed 4 bases and J 3 bases; nucleotides not matched to a gene: 4. The CDR3 DNA follows: TGTGCCAGCAGCCGATGGACAGGGGTCTACGAGCAGTACTTC. Protein sequence: CASSRWTGVYEQYF.

The chain employs TRBV18 and TRBJ1-1; a possible D gene is TRBD1 (5 bases). Germline CDR1 reads KGHSH; CDR2 reads LQKENI. V lost 6 bases to trimming and J lost 1 base, with 12 bases between them. The CDR3 is made up of 14 amino acids. CDR3 residues: CASSARDENTEAFF. DNA of the CDR3: TGTGCCAGCTCCGCCAGGGATGAGAACACTGAAGCTTTCTTT.

The chain recombines TRBV19 with TRBJ1-1; tentative D call: TRBD1 (6 bases). Per germline, CDR1 LNHDA and CDR2 SQIVND (reference sequence). Deletions cut 5 bases from V and 5 bases from J, with 15 bases between. The CDR3 is 14 amino acids. The CDR3 DNA reads TGTGCCAGTAGTTCGCAGGGGCGAGAAACTGAAGCTTTCTTT. Amino acids: CASSSQGRETEAFF.

V usage is TRBV7-9 and J usage is TRBJ2-7; no clear D gene. The V gene lost 1 base and the J gene lost 4 bases, with 5 bases spanning the gap. The CDR3 consists of 12 residues. CDR1 SEHNR and CDR2 FQNEAQ come from the germline V gene (reference sequence). CDR3 loop: CASSLGAYEQYF. The DNA of the CDR3 is TGTGCCAGCAGCTTAGGCGCTTACGAGCAGTACTTC.

The rearrangement uses TRBV19 and TRBJ2-2, with unresolved D. This CDR3 spans 20 amino acids. The V gene's germline CDR1 is LNHDA and CDR2 SQIVND (reference sequence). Trimming left V 3 bases short and J 2 bases short, with 25 bases between. The CDR3 DNA reads TGTGCCAGTAGTATTCCCCTCCTTTTTGGTCTGCACACCAACACCGGGGAGCTGTTTTTT. The encoded protein is CASSIPLLFGLHTNTGELFF.

The chain carries TRBV4-2 and TRBJ1-3; a possible D gene is TRBD1 (5 bases). V dropped 3 bases and J dropped 0 bases, with 9 bases sitting between them. CDR1 LGHNA and CDR2 YNFKEQ come from the germline V gene. CDR3 length: 15 residues. The CDR3 bases are TGTGCCAGCAGCCAGGGACTGCGCTCTGGAAACACCATATATTTT. It is translated as CASSQGLRSGNTIYF.

The sample holds one count of this clone. The chain couples TRBV4-2 to TRBJ2-7, with D uncertain. This CDR3 is 14 amino acids long. V was clipped by 0 bases and J by 2 bases, with 8 bases between them. The V gene's germline CDR1 is LGHNA and CDR2 YNFKEQ. This CDR3 is CASSQEEETYEQYF. The CDR3 nucleotides are TGTGCCAGCAGCCAAGAAGAGGAGACCTACGAGCAGTACTTC.

The chain recombines TRBV7-6 with TRBJ1-6; perhaps TRBD1 as D (6 bases). The V end lost 5 bases, the J end lost 10 bases, and 24 bases lay between the germline ends. The CDR3 sequence is 17 residues long. Germline CDR1 is SGHVS and CDR2 is FNYEAQ. The CDR3 loop is CASSQRPGGRGESPLHF. As DNA, the CDR3 is TGTGCCAGCAGCCAAAGGCCGGGGGGCAGGGGAGAGTCACCCCTCCACTTT.

The chain is built from TRBV2 and TRBJ1-5; TRBD1 agrees at 7 bases. Germline V gene sequence: CDR1 SNHLY, CDR2 FYNNEI. CDR3 length equals 14 residues. V trimming: 6 bases; J trimming: 0 bases; junction bases outside the gene matches: 2. CDR3 coding DNA: TGTGCCAGCAGACAGGGGTATAGCAATCAGCCCCAGCATTTT. It is translated as CASRQGYSNQPQHF.

As concerns this clone: Germline is not matched at one junction end, which may reflect a read error. The genes are TRBV7-9 and TRBJ1-2; 7 nucleotides align to TRBD1. CDR1 SEHNR and CDR2 FQNEAQ come from the germline V gene (reference sequence). This CDR3 has 14 residues. The CDR3: CSSSSPGQPYFYTF. CDR3 bases: TGTTCCAGCAGCTCACCGGGACAGCCTTACTTCTACACCTTC.

The rearrangement links TRBV11-2 to TRBJ2-7, with 8 bases fitting TRBD2. Germline V gene sequence: CDR1 SGHAT, CDR2 FQNNGV. This CDR3 is 16 amino acids long. The ends lost 0 bases at V and 5 bases at J; junction bases unmatched: 9. As DNA, the CDR3 is TGTGCCAGCAGCTTAGATCCGGCCGGGAGGGTCCACGAGCAGTACTTC. This codes for CASSLDPAGRVHEQYF.

The V call is TRBV7-2, the J call TRBJ2-1, with 8 bases matching TRBD2. Trimming took 1 base from V and 9 from J; bases not matched to a gene: 5. This CDR3 is 14 amino acids long. CDR1 is SGHTA, CDR2 FQGNSA, per germline. The CDR3 loop is CASSLGGLAAEQFF. The CDR3 DNA reads TGTGCCAGCAGCTTAGGAGGACTAGCCGCTGAGCAGTTCTTC. Drawing the rest from reference TRBV7-2 and TRBJ2-1, the complete variable domain is GAGVSQSPSNKVTEKGKDVELRCDPISGHTALYWYRQSLGQGLEFLIYFQGNSAPDKSGLPSDRFSAERTGGSVSTLTIQRTQQEDSAVYLCASSLGGLAAEQFFGPGTRLTVL.

The chain carries TRBV6-5 and TRBJ1-5; 7 positions agree with TRBD1. The germline V gene encodes CDR1 MNHEY and CDR2 SVGAGI. The J segment lost 7 bases and the V segment lost 0 bases, leaving 9 bases of the junction unmatched. The CDR3 spans 16 residues. CDR3 DNA sequence: TGTGCCAGCAGTTACTCGAACCCGACAGGGAACCAGCCCCAGCATTTT. It encodes CASSYSNPTGNQPQHF.

Note on this clone: One end of the junction varies from germline; a read error may be responsible. This sequence joins TRBV7-9 and TRBJ1-2; tentatively, D is TRBD1 (5 bases). From germline, CDR1 is SEHNR and CDR2 FQNEAQ (reference sequence). This CDR3 contains 14 residues. The CDR3 region is CSSSSQGWDYGYTF. The DNA of the CDR3 is TGTTCCAGCAGCTCGCAGGGTTGGGACTATGGCTACACCTTC.

The chain uses TRBV9 and TRBJ2-1, with D tentatively TRBD2 (6 bases). The CDR3 consists of 17 residues. Trimming removed 1 base from V and 8 bases from J, with 22 bases in between. Germline assignment: CDR1 SGDLS and CDR2 YYNGEE. The CDR3 here is CASSVKRDSPWSYEQFF. The CDR3 DNA is TGTGCCAGCAGCGTAAAGAGGGACTCCCCTTGGAGCTATGAGCAGTTCTTC.

Concerning this clone itself: One end of the junction fails to match germline, which may point to a read error. V is TRBV7-9 and J is TRBJ1-5; D gene ambiguous. CDR3 length: 14 residues. Germline CDR1 and CDR2: SEHNR and FQNEAQ (reference sequence). CDR3 in amino acids: CSSSFDTSNQPQHF. As DNA, the CDR3 is TGTTCCAGCAGCTTCGACACTAGCAATCAGCCCCAGCATTTT.

This chain joins TRBV28 and TRBJ2-1, with D possibly TRBD1 on 6 matching bases. Trimming cost V 7 bases and J 9 bases, with 22 bases left between them. From germline, CDR1 is MDHEN and CDR2 SYDVKM. The CDR3 consists of 15 residues. CDR3 in DNA: TGTGCCAGCAAAGGGGGTCGTAGGGTCGGAGGTGAGCAGTTCTTC. It yields the protein CASKGGRRVGGEQFF.

This clone was picked up a small number of times. V and J are TRBV2 and TRBJ1-5; the D is unclear. CDR1 SNHLY and CDR2 FYNNEI come from the germline V gene. Trimming removed 2 bases from V and 11 bases from J, with 19 bases in between. The CDR3 consists of 15 residues. The CDR3 loop is CASSEIGGDSQAQHF. CDR3 in DNA: TGTGCCAGCAGTGAAATTGGAGGTGATTCCCAAGCCCAGCATTTT. Supplemented by reference TRBV2 and TRBJ1-5, the full variable domain reads EPEVTQTPSHQVTQMGQEVILRCVPISNHLYFYWYRQILGQKVEFLVSFYNNEISEKSEIFDDQFSVERPDGSNFTLKIRSTKLEDSAMYFCASSEIGGDSQAQHFGDGTRLSIL.